Below are 31 T cell receptor beta chains sequenced from a single sample in a study of cytomegalovirus exposure and HLA in healthy donors (dated by TCRdb to about 2017). Library preparation was by the immunoSEQ multiplex PCR assay. For the multiplex PCR, a mixture combining 60 forward primers for TCR Vbeta segments and 13 reverse primers for TCR Jbeta segments was used. TCRdb carries this immuneACCESS record with in-frame sequences only. Its versions omit some clonotypes, under half of them owing to an unresolved V gene in the studies checked, with the rest unexplained. This sample is represented by 150,000 to 200,000 clones; more than 60% of them were singletons. The ten largest clones capture approximately 10% of the sample. Source material: PBMCs. All receptors derive from a man aged 18 to 29 in good health and CMV-seropositive.

This clone was observed a handful of times. The chain couples TRBV19 to TRBJ1-5; D unclear. Between the trimmed V and J ends, which lost 1 base and 7 bases, there was a span of 8 bases. CDR3 size: 13 residues. Germline CDR1 and CDR2: LNHDA and SQIVND (reference sequence). The CDR3 DNA is TGTGCCAGTAGTATAGGATTGAGGCAGCCCCAGCATTTT. This codes for CASSIGLRQPQHF.

The chain joins TRBV7-9 to TRBJ2-1, with 9 bases that match TRBD2. J was trimmed by 9 bases and V by 7 bases; bases with no gene match: 7. CDR1 is SEHNR and CDR2 is FQNEAQ in the germline V gene (reference sequence). The CDR3 sequence is 13 residues long. The CDR3 DNA reads as TGTGCCAGCACCGGGACTAGCTCGTCTGAGCAGTTCTTC. As protein: CASTGTSSSEQFF.

The rearrangement links TRBV5-1 to TRBJ2-5, with D possibly TRBD2 on 6 matching bases. The CDR3 length is 14 residues. Germline V lookup: CDR1 SGHRS, CDR2 YFSETQ. V lost 0 bases and J lost 3, with 9 bases in between. The CDR3 region has the DNA TGCGCCAGCAGCTTGGAGGGCGGGAAAGAGACCCAGTACTTC. Translation: CASSLEGGKETQYF.

This chain links TRBV7-9 with TRBJ2-1, with 10 bases identical to TRBD2. This CDR3 spans 16 amino acids. Unmatched junction bases numbered 12, after V lost 4 bases and J lost 9 bases. Germline V lookup: CDR1 SEHNR, CDR2 FQNEAQ (reference sequence). DNA of the CDR3: TGTGCCAGCAGCTCTACTAGCGGGACCCTTGAGAGTGAGCAGTTCTTC. As protein: CASSSTSGTLESEQFF.

The V and J genes are TRBV2 and TRBJ1-2; the match to TRBD1 covers 10 bases. The junction had 9 bases not matched to a gene; V was cut back by 7 bases and J by 1 base. The CDR3 sequence is 16 residues long. The germline CDR1 and CDR2 sequences are SNHLY and FYNNEI. The CDR3 protein is CASITSGTGDNYGYTF. CDR3 DNA: TGTGCCAGCATCACTTCCGGGACAGGGGATAACTATGGCTACACCTTC.

The chain joins TRBV27 to TRBJ2-1; 10 bases are a match to TRBD2. The J segment lost 5 bases and the V segment lost 6 bases, leaving 10 bases of the junction unmatched. The CDR3 is 16 residues long. The germline V gene encodes CDR1 MNHEY and CDR2 SMNVEV (reference sequence). For the CDR3, the DNA is TGTGCCAGCAGGACAAGGGCTAGCGGGAGTAACAATGAGCAGTTCTTC. It specifies CASRTRASGSNNEQFF.

This clone has just one count. The genes are TRBV14 and TRBJ2-3, with 10 bases matching TRBD2. The CDR3 is made up of 17 amino acids. Germline loops: CDR1 SGHDN, CDR2 FVKESK. Trimming cost V 1 base and J 5 bases; bases outside gene matches: 9. The CDR3 loop reads CASSQGLAGVKRDTQYF. CDR3 nucleotides: TGTGCCAGCAGCCAAGGGCTAGCGGGAGTAAAAAGAGATACGCAGTATTTT.

CDR3 loop: CASSGSTGPHRSNQPQHF. The CDR3 region has the DNA TGTGCCAGCAGTGGCTCAACCGGGCCGCACAGGAGCAATCAGCCCCAGCATTTT. V gene TRBV6-1 combines with J gene TRBJ1-5; D perhaps matches TRBD1 (5 bases). Germline V gives CDR1 MNHNS, CDR2 SASEGT. This CDR3 has 18 residues. V was clipped by 4 bases and J by 1 base, with 20 bases between them.

The CDR3 sequence is CARQGPNGKVAKNIQYF. The CDR3 coding sequence is TGTGCCCGCCAGGGCCCCAACGGCAAGGTAGCCAAAAACATTCAGTACTTC. This chain uses TRBV27 with TRBJ2-4; TRBD1 is a possible D gene (5 bases). CDR1 and CDR2 (germline): MNHEY, SMNVEV (reference sequence). The CDR3 length is 17 residues. V was cut by 11 bases and J by 0 bases, with 23 bases left in between.

The chain links TRBV27 to TRBJ1-5; the D is unclear. CDR1 and CDR2 from the germline V gene are MNHEY and SMNVEV (reference sequence). V was trimmed by 3 bases and J by 4 bases, leaving 7 bases between them. The CDR3 runs to 13 residues. The CDR3 spells CASSFRENQPQHF. The CDR3 nucleotides read TGTGCCAGCAGTTTTAGGGAGAATCAGCCCCAGCATTTT.

A remark on this clone: The germline gene is not matched at one end of the junction; a read error may be the cause. The chain recombines TRBV4-1 with TRBJ2-7; 12 bases line up with TRBD2. Per germline, CDR1 MGHRA and CDR2 YSYEKL. The CDR3 covers 15 residues. The CDR3, as DNA: TGTGCCAGCAGCCAAGATCTAGCGGGAGGGTACGAGCAGTACTTC. Its protein is CASSQDLAGGYEQYF.

The table lists this clone with a few counts. The chain couples TRBV7-8 to TRBJ2-7; maybe TRBD2 (7 bases). CDR1 SGHVS and CDR2 FQNEAQ come from the germline V gene. Deletions cut 2 bases from V and 3 bases from J, with 20 bases between. This CDR3 has 17 amino acids. The CDR3 DNA follows: TGTGCCAGCAGCTTAAGTGGGGGGGCCAGGGTCATCTACGAGCAGTACTTC. Protein sequence: CASSLSGGARVIYEQYF.

The chain links TRBV7-2 to TRBJ2-5, with a weak D call TRBD2 (5 bases). With 5 bases removed from V and 4 bases from J, the gap between germline ends came to 14 bases. Germline V lookup: CDR1 SGHTA, CDR2 FQGNSA. There are 14 residues in the CDR3. The CDR3: CASSPPRVIETQYF. In DNA form, the CDR3 reads TGTGCCAGCAGCCCCCCGAGGGTCATAGAGACCCAGTACTTC.

The chain joins TRBV5-1 to TRBJ1-1; weak D call: TRBD1 (6 bases). The germline CDR1 and CDR2 sequences are SGHRS and YFSETQ. With 5 bases removed from V and 7 bases from J, the gap between germline ends came to 15 bases. The CDR3 has 13 amino acids. The CDR3 DNA reads TGCGCCAGCAGAGCAACAGGGCGGAGTGAAGCTTTCTTT. This sequence encodes CASRATGRSEAFF.

V gene TRBV27 combines with J gene TRBJ2-3; TRBD2 matches at 8 bases. The CDR3 totals 18 residues. Trimming took 3 bases from V and 4 from J; bases not matched to a gene: 15. Germline V gene sequence: CDR1 MNHEY, CDR2 SMNVEV (reference sequence). CDR3 coding DNA: TGTGCCAGCAGTTTCCGCGCCCTGCGGGAGGTTATCCCAGATACGCAGTATTTT. This translates into CASSFRALREVIPDTQYF.

CDR3 DNA: TGTGCCAGCAGCACCGGGACAGCCGAGCAGTACTTC. Translated: CASSTGTAEQYF. J is TRBJ2-7 and V is TRBV28; 7 bases agree with TRBD1. CDR1 is MDHEN, CDR2 SYDVKM, per germline. The CDR3 extends over 12 amino acids. Trimming cost V 6 bases and J 6 bases; bases outside gene matches: 5.

Here the CDR3 reads CASSPDMNTEAFF. CDR3 DNA sequence: TGTGCCAGCAGCCCGGACATGAACACTGAAGCTTTCTTT. This chain joins TRBV2 and TRBJ1-1; D might be TRBD1 (5 bases). Germline loops: CDR1 SNHLY, CDR2 FYNNEI. This CDR3 is built from 13 residues. V was pared by 6 bases and J by 0 bases, with 8 bases between.

The rearrangement uses TRBV11-3 and TRBJ2-7, with 7 positions matching TRBD2. Germline CDR1 reads SGHNT; CDR2 reads YENEEA. The CDR3 extends over 14 amino acids. The V and J ends lost 2 bases and 3 bases, in that order; junction bases with no gene match: 4. This CDR3 reads CASSLTSGNYEQYF. CDR3 DNA: TGTGCCAGCAGCTTAACAAGCGGGAACTACGAGCAGTACTTC.

CDR3 coding DNA: TGTGCCAGCAGCTTCGGGGGGACTAGCGGGAGTATTTACGAGCAGTACTTC. Its protein product is CASSFGGTSGSIYEQYF. V is TRBV7-9 and J is TRBJ2-7, with TRBD2 identical over 14 bases. V was clipped by 3 bases and J by 4 bases; unmatched bases: 8. This CDR3 has 17 residues. Germline V gene lookup returns CDR1 SEHNR and CDR2 FQNEAQ (reference sequence).

The chain joins TRBV6-1 to TRBJ1-5, with D unresolved. V was pared by 2 bases and J by 4 bases, with 12 bases between. Germline CDR1 reads MNHNS; CDR2 reads SASEGT. The CDR3 extends over 15 amino acids. DNA of the CDR3: TGTGCCAGCAGTGAAACCCCCCACAGTAATCAGCCCCAGCATTTT. This translates into CASSETPHSNQPQHF.

The chain joins TRBV2 to TRBJ1-5, with 7 bases matching TRBD1. Germline trimming cut 6 bases from V and 1 base from J; bases unmatched to any gene: 3. Germline V gives CDR1 SNHLY, CDR2 FYNNEI. This CDR3 spans 14 amino acids. Written as DNA, the CDR3 is TGTGCCAGCAGGGGGGACAGCAGCAATCAGCCCCAGCATTTT. It encodes CASRGDSSNQPQHF.

The gene calls are TRBV19 and TRBJ1-5; D is uncertain. The V end was cut by 5 bases, the J end by 6 bases, with 14 bases between. Germline V gene sequence: CDR1 LNHDA, CDR2 SQIVND (reference sequence). This CDR3 comprises 14 residues. As DNA, the CDR3 is TGTGCCAGTAGTTTTTCGGGGTCGGGTCAGCCCCAGCATTTT. It translates to CASSFSGSGQPQHF.

The rearrangement joins TRBV28 to TRBJ1-1; D is ambiguous. The CDR3 is 15 amino acids. Per the germline V gene, CDR1 is MDHEN and CDR2 is SYDVKM. The V and J ends lost 6 bases and 2 bases respectively, with 16 bases between them. The CDR3 nucleotides are TGTGCCAGCAGGGAGGTCGGCGAGGGAAACACTGAAGCTTTCTTT. It encodes CASREVGEGNTEAFF.

V usage is TRBV7-9 and J usage is TRBJ2-5; 8 bases agree with TRBD2. Trimming cost V 4 bases and J 5 bases; bases outside gene matches: 9. Germline V gives CDR1 SEHNR, CDR2 FQNEAQ (reference sequence). The CDR3 spans 15 residues. CDR3 coding DNA: TGTGCCAGCAGCTCCGGGGGGGCGGACGCGGAGACCCAGTACTTC. Its protein is CASSSGGADAETQYF. The full variable domain, with the rest looked up from reference TRBV7-9 and TRBJ2-5, is DTGVSQNPRHKITKRGQNVTFRCDPISEHNRLYWYRQTLGQGPEFLTYFQNEAQLEKSRLLSDRFSAERPKGSFSTLEIQRTEQGDSAMYLCASSSGGADAETQYFGPGTRLLVL.

This clone has just one count. The gene calls are TRBV11-3 and TRBJ2-1; 10 bases are shared with TRBD2. J was trimmed by 9 bases and V by 4 bases; bases with no gene match: 6. The CDR3 sequence is 14 residues long. Looked up from germline, CDR1 is SGHNT and CDR2 is YENEEA. This CDR3 reads CASSSGASGGEQFF. The CDR3 nucleotides read TGTGCCAGCAGCTCTGGGGCTAGCGGGGGTGAGCAGTTCTTC.

The chain couples TRBV11-1 to TRBJ2-3; weak D call: TRBD2 (6 bases). This CDR3 has 15 amino acids. Germline V gene data show CDR1 as SGHAT and CDR2 as FQDESV (reference sequence). V was shortened by 3 bases and J by 2 bases, with 12 bases between the two germline ends. The CDR3 region is CASSFGGSFTDTQYF. The CDR3 DNA reads as TGTGCCAGCAGCTTCGGGGGAAGTTTCACAGATACGCAGTATTTT.

The V and J genes are TRBV27 and TRBJ2-1; 9 positions match TRBD2. The CDR3 consists of 15 residues. V gave up 5 bases and J gave up 7 bases; unmatched junction bases: 9. Germline V lookup: CDR1 MNHEY, CDR2 SMNVEV (reference sequence). The CDR3 coding sequence is TGTGCCAGCAGTCACTTAGCGGGAGATTCTAATGAGCAGTTCTTC. Protein sequence: CASSHLAGDSNEQFF.

This chain joins TRBV27 and TRBJ2-3, with 11 positions matching TRBD2. Germline V gene data show CDR1 as MNHEY and CDR2 as SMNVEV (reference sequence). The CDR3 has 19 residues. The V gene end was trimmed by 5 bases and the J gene end by 4 bases; junction bases not matched to a gene: 17. The CDR3 nucleotides read TGTGCCAGCAGTCGCCAAACGACGAGGCTAGCGGGAGGTTCAGATACGCAGTATTTT. This translates into CASSRQTTRLAGGSDTQYF.

The rearrangement links TRBV7-2 to TRBJ2-7, with D tentatively TRBD2 (6 bases). Trimming cost V 5 bases and J 3 bases, with 17 bases left between them. This CDR3 region has 15 residues. The germline V gene has CDR1 SGHTA and CDR2 FQGNSA. This CDR3 reads CASSPYYPGDYEQYF. In DNA form, the CDR3 reads TGTGCCAGCAGCCCATACTACCCGGGAGACTACGAGCAGTACTTC.

V usage is TRBV11-2 and J usage is TRBJ1-4; weak D call: TRBD1 (6 bases). This CDR3 contains 15 residues. The germline V and J ends were trimmed by 5 bases and 6 bases, with 16 bases remaining between them. The V gene's germline CDR1 is SGHAT and CDR2 FQNNGV. The CDR3 here is CASSRKGESDEKLFF. The CDR3 DNA is TGTGCCAGCAGCCGTAAGGGGGAGAGTGATGAAAAACTGTTTTTT.

This chain joins TRBV7-3 and TRBJ1-5; D is unresolved. CDR3 length: 15 amino acids. Germline lookup yields CDR1 SGHTA and CDR2 FQGTGA. V was clipped by 0 bases and J by 4 bases, with 10 bases between them. The CDR3 loop is CASSLTAGTNQPQHF. CDR3 bases: TGTGCCAGCAGCTTAACGGCGGGAACAAATCAGCCCCAGCATTTT.